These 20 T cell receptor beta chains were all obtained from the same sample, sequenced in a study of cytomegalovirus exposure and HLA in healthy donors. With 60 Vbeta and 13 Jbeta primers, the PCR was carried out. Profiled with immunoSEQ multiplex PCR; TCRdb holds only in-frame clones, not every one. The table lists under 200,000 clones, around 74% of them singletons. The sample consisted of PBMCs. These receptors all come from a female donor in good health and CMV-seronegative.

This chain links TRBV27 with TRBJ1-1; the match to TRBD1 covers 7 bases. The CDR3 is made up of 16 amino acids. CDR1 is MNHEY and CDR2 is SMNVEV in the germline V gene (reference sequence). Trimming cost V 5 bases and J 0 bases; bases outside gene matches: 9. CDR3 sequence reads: CASSQSTGNMNTEAFF. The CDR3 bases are TGTGCCAGCAGTCAATCGACAGGGAACATGAACACTGAAGCTTTCTTT.

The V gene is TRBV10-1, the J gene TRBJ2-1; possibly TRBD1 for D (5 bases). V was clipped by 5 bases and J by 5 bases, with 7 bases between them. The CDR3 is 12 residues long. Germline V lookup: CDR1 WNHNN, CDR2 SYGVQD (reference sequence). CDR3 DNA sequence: TGCGCCAGCAGTCCAGGGAACAATGAGCAGTTCTTC. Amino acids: CASSPGNNEQFF.

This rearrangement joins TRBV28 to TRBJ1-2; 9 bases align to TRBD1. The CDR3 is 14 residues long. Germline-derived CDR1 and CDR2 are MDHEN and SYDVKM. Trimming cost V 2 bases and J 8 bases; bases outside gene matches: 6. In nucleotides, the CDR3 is TGTGCCAGCAGTTTACGGGACAGGGTGAGAGGCTACACCTTC. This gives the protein CASSLRDRVRGYTF.

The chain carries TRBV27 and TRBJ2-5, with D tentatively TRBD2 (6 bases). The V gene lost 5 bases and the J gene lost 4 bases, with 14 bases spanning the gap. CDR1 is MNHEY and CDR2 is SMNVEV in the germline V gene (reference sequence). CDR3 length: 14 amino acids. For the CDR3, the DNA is TGTGCCAGCAGTCGGGGGACTCCCCGAGAGACCCAGTACTTC. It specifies CASSRGTPRETQYF.

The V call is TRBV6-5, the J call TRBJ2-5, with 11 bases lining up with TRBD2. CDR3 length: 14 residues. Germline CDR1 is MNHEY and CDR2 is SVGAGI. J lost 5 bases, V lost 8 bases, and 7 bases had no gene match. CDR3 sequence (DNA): TGTGCCAGCCTAGCGGGGGGCGGTACGGAGACCCAGTACTTC. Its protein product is CASLAGGGTETQYF.

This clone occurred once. The CDR3 nucleotides are TGTGCCAGCTGGGGGGTAACACAGAATGAGCAGTTCTTC. Its translation is CASWGVTQNEQFF. This rearrangement joins TRBV2 to TRBJ2-1, with D tentatively TRBD2 (6 bases). CDR3 length: 13 amino acids. Germline-derived CDR1 and CDR2 are SNHLY and FYNNEI. Trimming left V 8 bases short and J 7 bases short, with 15 bases between. Complete variable domain (other parts from reference TRBV2 and TRBJ2-1): EPEVTQTPSHQVTQMGQEVILRCVPISNHLYFYWYRQILGQKVEFLVSFYNNEISEKSEIFDDQFSVERPDGSNFTLKIRSTKLEDSAMYFCASWGVTQNEQFFGPGTRLTVL.

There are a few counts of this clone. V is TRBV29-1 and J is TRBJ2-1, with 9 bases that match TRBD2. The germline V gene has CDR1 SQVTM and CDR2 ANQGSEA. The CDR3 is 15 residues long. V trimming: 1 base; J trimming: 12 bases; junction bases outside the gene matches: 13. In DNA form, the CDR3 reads TGCAGCGTTGAAGTTCTAGCGGGGCCCATCGTTGGGCAGTTCTTC. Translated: CSVEVLAGPIVGQFF.

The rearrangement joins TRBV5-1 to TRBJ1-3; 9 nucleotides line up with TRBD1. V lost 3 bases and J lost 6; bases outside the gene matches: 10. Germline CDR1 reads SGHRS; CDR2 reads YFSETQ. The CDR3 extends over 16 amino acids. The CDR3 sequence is CASSSGTGTPLNTIYF. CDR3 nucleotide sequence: TGCGCCAGCAGCTCCGGGACAGGGACGCCCTTAAACACCATATATTTT. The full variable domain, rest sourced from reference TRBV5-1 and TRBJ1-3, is KAGVTQTPRYLIKTRGQQVTLSCSPISGHRSVSWYQQTPGQGLQFLFEYFSETQRNKGNFPGRFSGRQFSNSRSEMNVSTLELGDSALYLCASSSGTGTPLNTIYFGEGSWLTVV.

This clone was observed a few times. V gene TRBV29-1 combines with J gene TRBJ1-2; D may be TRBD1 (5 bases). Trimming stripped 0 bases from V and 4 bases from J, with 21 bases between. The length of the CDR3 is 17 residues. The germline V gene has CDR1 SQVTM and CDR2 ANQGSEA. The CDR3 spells CSVEDPQGLSYTYGYTF. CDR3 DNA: TGCAGCGTTGAAGACCCGCAGGGTTTATCTTATACCTATGGCTACACCTTC.

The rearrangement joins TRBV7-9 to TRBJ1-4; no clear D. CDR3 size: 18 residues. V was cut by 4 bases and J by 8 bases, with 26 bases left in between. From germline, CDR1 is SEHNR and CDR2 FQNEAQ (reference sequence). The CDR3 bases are TGTGCCAGCAGCTGGCCGGGTCGAGGTGGTACTTTGGTAGAAAAACTGTTTTTT. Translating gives CASSWPGRGGTLVEKLFF. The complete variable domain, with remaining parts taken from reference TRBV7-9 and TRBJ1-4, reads DTGVSQNPRHKITKRGQNVTFRCDPISEHNRLYWYRQTLGQGPEFLTYFQNEAQLEKSRLLSDRFSAERPKGSFSTLEIQRTEQGDSAMYLCASSWPGRGGTLVEKLFFGSGTQLSVL.

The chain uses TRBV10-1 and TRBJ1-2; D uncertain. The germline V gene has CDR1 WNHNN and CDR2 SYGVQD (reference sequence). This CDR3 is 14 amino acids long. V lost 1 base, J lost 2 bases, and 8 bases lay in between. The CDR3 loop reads CASSEFGYNYGYTF. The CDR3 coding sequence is TGCGCCAGCAGTGAGTTCGGGTACAACTATGGCTACACCTTC.

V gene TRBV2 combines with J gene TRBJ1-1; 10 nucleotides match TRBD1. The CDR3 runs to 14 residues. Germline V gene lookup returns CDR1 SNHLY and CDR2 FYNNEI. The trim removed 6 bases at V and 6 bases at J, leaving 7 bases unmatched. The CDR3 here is CASSRDRGYAEAFF. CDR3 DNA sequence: TGTGCCAGCAGCCGGGACAGGGGCTACGCTGAAGCTTTCTTT.

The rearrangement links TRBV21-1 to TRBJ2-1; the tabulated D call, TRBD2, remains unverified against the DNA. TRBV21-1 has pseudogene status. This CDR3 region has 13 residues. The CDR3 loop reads CASSKAEVTKEFF. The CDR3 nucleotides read TGTGCCAGCAGCAAAGCTGAGGTAACAAAGGAGTTCTTC.

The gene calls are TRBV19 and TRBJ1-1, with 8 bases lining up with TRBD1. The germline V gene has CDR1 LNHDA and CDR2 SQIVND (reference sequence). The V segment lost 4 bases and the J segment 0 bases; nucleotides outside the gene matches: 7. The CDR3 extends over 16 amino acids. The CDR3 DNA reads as TGTGCCAGTAGTACAGACAGGGGAACTATGAACACTGAAGCTTTCTTT. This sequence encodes CASSTDRGTMNTEAFF.

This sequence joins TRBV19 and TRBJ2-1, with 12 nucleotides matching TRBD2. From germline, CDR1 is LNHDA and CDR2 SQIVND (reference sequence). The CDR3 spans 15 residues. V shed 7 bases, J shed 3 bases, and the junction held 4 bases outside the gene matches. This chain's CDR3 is CASTLAGGNYNEQFF. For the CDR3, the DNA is TGTGCCAGTACTCTAGCGGGAGGGAACTACAATGAGCAGTTCTTC.

The CDR3 loop reads CASWKRTGESEAFF. For the CDR3, the DNA is TGTGCCAGCTGGAAAAGGACAGGGGAGTCGGAAGCTTTCTTT. The chain uses TRBV6-1 and TRBJ1-1; TRBD1 agrees at 9 bases. The germline V gene has CDR1 MNHNS and CDR2 SASEGT. J was trimmed by 8 bases and V by 8 bases; bases with no gene match: 12. This CDR3 has 14 residues.

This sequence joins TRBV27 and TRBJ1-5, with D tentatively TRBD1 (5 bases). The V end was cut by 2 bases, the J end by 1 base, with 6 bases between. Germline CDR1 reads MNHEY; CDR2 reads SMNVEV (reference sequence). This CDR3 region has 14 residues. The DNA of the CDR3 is TGTGCCAGCAGTTTAGCAGGGAGCAATCAGCCCCAGCATTTT. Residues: CASSLAGSNQPQHF.

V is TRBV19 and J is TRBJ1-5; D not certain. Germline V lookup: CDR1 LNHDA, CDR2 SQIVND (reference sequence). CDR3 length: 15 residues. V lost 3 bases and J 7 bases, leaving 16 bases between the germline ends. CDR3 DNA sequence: TGTGCCAGTAGTATCGGGAACAGTGTGAGCCAGCCCCAGCATTTT. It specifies CASSIGNSVSQPQHF.

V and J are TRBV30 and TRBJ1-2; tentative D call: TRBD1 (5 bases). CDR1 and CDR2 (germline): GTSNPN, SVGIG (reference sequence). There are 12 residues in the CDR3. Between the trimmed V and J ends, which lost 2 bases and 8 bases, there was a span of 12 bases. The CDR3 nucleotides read TGTGCCTGGAGTCCGGGGGAAGACGGCTACACCTTC. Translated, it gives CAWSPGEDGYTF.

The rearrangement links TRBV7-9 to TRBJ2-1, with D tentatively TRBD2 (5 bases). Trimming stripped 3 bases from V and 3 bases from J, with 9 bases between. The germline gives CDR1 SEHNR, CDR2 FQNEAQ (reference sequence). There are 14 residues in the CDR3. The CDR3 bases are TGTGCCAGCAGCTTTGAGGGAGACTACAATGAGCAGTTCTTC. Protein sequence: CASSFEGDYNEQFF.